The 26 T cell receptor beta chains reported below all come from one sample, sequenced in a study of OX40 agonist ivuxolimab in advanced cancers. TCRdb's table, derived via immunoSEQ multiplex PCR, lists solely in-frame clones and lacks some. The sample lists some 89,000 clones, around 80% occurring once. The source was CD4+ or CD8+ T cells sorted from blood, collected in a trial of the OX40 agonist ivuxolimab. Receptor source: an adult with an advanced solid tumor such as melanoma, head and neck, liver or kidney cancer.

This clone was counted once. This chain links TRBV9 with TRBJ2-7; D perhaps matches TRBD1 (6 bases). V lost 2 bases and J 2 bases, leaving 14 bases between the germline ends. Germline V CDR1 and CDR2: SGDLS, YYNGEE. The CDR3 extends over 15 amino acids. The CDR3 loop is CASSVQGSTAYEQYF. CDR3 sequence (DNA): TGTGCCAGCAGCGTGCAGGGGTCCACCGCCTACGAGCAGTACTTC.

V usage is TRBV6-1 and J usage is TRBJ2-7, with 8 bases aligning to TRBD1. Germline V gene lookup returns CDR1 MNHNS and CDR2 SASEGT. V shed 8 bases, J shed 0 bases, and the junction held 9 bases outside the gene matches. The CDR3 has 15 amino acids. The CDR3 loop is CASQGGTGNSYEQYF. The CDR3 nucleotides read TGTGCCAGCCAAGGGGGGACAGGAAACTCCTACGAGCAGTACTTC.

The chain uses TRBV5-4 and TRBJ2-3; D call uncertain. Trimming shortened V by 1 base and J by 1 base, and 4 bases separated the two germline ends. This CDR3 has 13 residues. Germline loops: CDR1 SGHNT, CDR2 YYREEE (reference sequence). The CDR3 sequence is CASSLPGTDTQYF. CDR3 coding DNA: TGTGCCAGCAGCTTGCCAGGCACAGATACGCAGTATTTT.

This CDR3 reads CASSYEGASLNTQYF. The CDR3 coding sequence is TGTGCCAGCAGTTACGAGGGGGCGTCGTTGAATACGCAGTATTTT. The V and J genes are TRBV6-5 and TRBJ2-3, with 7 bases identical to TRBD1. Germline trimming cut 2 bases from V and 7 bases from J; bases unmatched to any gene: 9. The CDR3 totals 15 residues. CDR1 is MNHEY and CDR2 is SVGAGI in the germline V gene.

Only a few counts were recorded for this clone. V usage is TRBV19 and J usage is TRBJ1-1; D not resolved. The germline V gene encodes CDR1 LNHDA and CDR2 SQIVND (reference sequence). The CDR3 is 12 amino acids. The ends were cut back, 5 bases at V and 5 bases at J, with 9 bases in the middle. CDR3 in amino acids: CASSPVRTEAFF. For the CDR3, the DNA is TGTGCCAGTAGTCCTGTTAGGACTGAAGCTTTCTTT.

The V and J genes are TRBV28 and TRBJ2-7; D possibly corresponds to TRBD1 (7 bases). Trimming removed 5 bases from V and 0 bases from J, with 14 bases in between. From germline, CDR1 is MDHEN and CDR2 SYDVKM. There are 15 residues in the CDR3. The CDR3: CASSLGGTVSYEQYF. CDR3 coding DNA: TGTGCCAGCAGTCTAGGGGGGACAGTCTCCTACGAGCAGTACTTC.

The chain recombines TRBV1 with TRBJ1-1. TRBV1 is a pseudogene locus. This CDR3 spans 15 amino acids. The CDR3 region is CTSSQTAPMNTEAFF. CDR3 in DNA: TGCACCAGCAGCCAAACGGCACCGATGAACACTGAAGCTTTCTTT.

The genes are TRBV7-9 and TRBJ1-5, with D possibly TRBD1 on 6 matching bases. In germline, CDR1 is SEHNR, CDR2 FQNEAQ (reference sequence). The CDR3 has 17 amino acids. V was trimmed by 0 bases and J by 0 bases, leaving 12 bases between them. The CDR3 DNA is TGTGCCAGCAGCTTAGCATGGGGGGCGGATAGCAATCAGCCCCAGCATTTT. Its protein is CASSLAWGADSNQPQHF. The entire variable domain, with the rest obtained from reference TRBV7-9 and TRBJ1-5, is as follows: DTGVSQNPRHKITKRGQNVTFRCDPISEHNRLYWYRQTLGQGPEFLTYFQNEAQLEKSRLLSDRFSAERPKGSFSTLEIQRTEQGDSAMYLCASSLAWGADSNQPQHFGDGTRLSIL.

This sequence joins TRBV6-5 and TRBJ2-2; D is possibly TRBD2 (6 bases). Germline CDR1 reads MNHEY; CDR2 reads SVGAGI. The CDR3 is 14 amino acids. V was cut by 5 bases and J by 1 base, with 8 bases left in between. The CDR3 bases are TGTGCCAGCAGTAACGGGGGGAACACCGGGGAGCTGTTTTTT. Residues: CASSNGGNTGELFF.

CDR3 residues: CASSPDAGPTDTQYF. The CDR3 region has the DNA TGTGCCAGCAGCCCCGACGCTGGCCCAACAGATACGCAGTATTTT. This chain connects TRBV7-9 to TRBJ2-3; D uncertain. Trimming took off 5 bases at V and 3 bases at J, with 15 bases between the two ends. In germline, CDR1 is SEHNR, CDR2 FQNEAQ (reference sequence). The CDR3 totals 15 residues.

In DNA, the CDR3 is TGTGCCAGCAGCTTAGGGTACGGCACAGATACGCAGTATTTT. This gives the protein CASSLGYGTDTQYF. The chain has TRBV11-2 and TRBJ2-3; D gene uncertain. The germline CDR1 and CDR2 sequences are SGHAT and FQNNGV. V lost 1 base, J lost 1 base, and 6 bases lay in between. This CDR3 region has 14 residues.

The chain recombines TRBV6-1 with TRBJ1-2; a weak D match, TRBD1 (5 bases). V was cut by 4 bases and J by 2 bases, with 17 bases left in between. Germline CDR1 and CDR2: MNHNS and SASEGT. CDR3 length equals 16 residues. The CDR3 region has the DNA TGTGCCAGCAGTGTAACCGGGACCCTTCGGAACTATGGCTACACCTTC. Its translation is CASSVTGTLRNYGYTF.

This sequence joins TRBV28 and TRBJ2-1; TRBD1 matches 9 bases. There are 15 residues in the CDR3. Trimming at V came to 2 bases and at J to 4 bases, leaving 3 bases not matched to a gene. Germline V gene data show CDR1 as MDHEN and CDR2 as SYDVKM. Here the CDR3 DNA reads TGTGCCAGCAGTTTAAGGGGGACAGGGTACAATGAGCAGTTCTTC. This codes for CASSLRGTGYNEQFF.

The chain's CDR3 is CAGRTSGQETQYF. CDR3 coding DNA: TGTGCCGGTCGGACTAGCGGGCAAGAGACCCAGTACTTC. The gene calls are TRBV30 and TRBJ2-5; 11 bases fit TRBD2. CDR3 length equals 13 residues. The junction had 4 bases not matched to a gene; V was cut back by 8 bases and J by 2 bases. Germline V lookup: CDR1 GTSNPN, CDR2 SVGIG (reference sequence).

The gene calls are TRBV7-2 and TRBJ1-1, with a possible D match to TRBD1 (6 bases). The CDR3 spans 15 residues. Germline CDR1 and CDR2: SGHTA and FQGNSA. Deletions cut 1 base from V and 6 bases from J, with 15 bases between. As DNA, the CDR3 is TGTGCCAGCAGCTTAGGGCAGGGCGGGGGCGCTGAAGCTTTCTTT. Translated: CASSLGQGGGAEAFF.

The rearrangement links TRBV29-1 to TRBJ2-7; possibly TRBD2 for D (6 bases). Trimming cost V 5 bases and J 0 bases, with 14 bases left between them. In germline, CDR1 is SQVTM, CDR2 ANQGSEA. The CDR3 runs 14 residues. The CDR3 loop reads CSVSRGFSSYEQYF. The CDR3, as DNA: TGCAGCGTTTCACGGGGGTTTAGCTCCTACGAGCAGTACTTC.

This sequence joins TRBV5-1 and TRBJ2-5; 7 bases are shared with TRBD1. The germline gives CDR1 SGHRS, CDR2 YFSETQ. The CDR3 is 14 residues long. J gave up 5 bases and V 4 bases, and 8 bases lay outside the gene matches. CDR3 DNA: TGCGCCAGCAGCCAAGGGGGCCTACAGGAGACCCAGTACTTC. Its translation: CASSQGGLQETQYF.

This clone was counted once. The V and J genes are TRBV9 and TRBJ2-3, with no clear D. V lost 0 bases and J 4 bases, leaving 6 bases between the germline ends. CDR3 length: 13 amino acids. Germline V gives CDR1 SGDLS, CDR2 YYNGEE. The CDR3 spells CASSVGVPDTQYF. DNA of the CDR3: TGTGCCAGCAGCGTAGGTGTGCCAGATACGCAGTATTTT.

The chain uses TRBV6-1 and TRBJ2-2, with no clear D. This CDR3 has 13 residues. The V gene's germline CDR1 is MNHNS and CDR2 SASEGT. Trimming took off 5 bases at V and 6 bases at J, with 10 bases between the two ends. The CDR3 loop is CASSPTGAGELFF. The CDR3 DNA sequence: TGTGCCAGCAGTCCCACGGGTGCCGGGGAGCTGTTTTTT.

J is TRBJ2-7 and V is TRBV7-6, with a weak D call TRBD2 (5 bases). The V end lost 5 bases, the J end lost 3 bases, and 17 bases lay between the germline ends. CDR1 is SGHVS, CDR2 FNYEAQ, per germline. CDR3 length: 15 residues. Written as DNA, the CDR3 is TGTGCCAGCAGCCTAAAAATCGGAGGTAGCTACGAGCAGTACTTC. Its protein product is CASSLKIGGSYEQYF.

The chain uses TRBV29-1 and TRBJ1-2; no definite D call. CDR1 and CDR2 from the germline V gene are SQVTM and ANQGSEA. Trimming pared 3 bases from V and 8 bases from J, leaving 16 bases between. The CDR3 totals 13 residues. The CDR3 reads CSVEPERLLGYTF. The CDR3 coding sequence is TGCAGCGTTGAGCCGGAGAGATTGCTCGGCTACACCTTC. The full variable domain, in which reference TRBV29-1 and TRBJ1-2 provide the parts outside the CDR3, is SAVISQKPSRDICQRGTSLTIQCQVDSQVTMMFWYRQQPGQSLTLIATANQGSEATYESGFVIDKFPISRPNLTFSTLTVSNMSPEDSSIYLCSVEPERLLGYTFGSGTRLTVV.

This clone was seen only a few times. CDR3 in amino acids: CASSHRVRGTGELFF. The CDR3 nucleotides read TGTGCCAGTAGTCACAGGGTGAGGGGCACCGGGGAGCTGTTTTTT. This rearrangement joins TRBV19 to TRBJ2-2; a weak D match, TRBD1 (6 bases). Germline CDR1 is LNHDA and CDR2 is SQIVND (reference sequence). This CDR3 is built from 15 residues. V lost 5 bases, J lost 4 bases, and 14 bases lay in between.

The CDR3 here is CASKRLMNTEAFF. The CDR3 nucleotides are TGTGCCAGCAAGCGATTAATGAACACTGAAGCTTTCTTT. V usage is TRBV2 and J usage is TRBJ1-1; D unclear. Germline assignment: CDR1 SNHLY and CDR2 FYNNEI. V gave up 7 bases and J gave up 0 bases, with 9 bases separating them. This CDR3 has 13 amino acids.

The chain uses TRBV7-6 and TRBJ2-7, with 7 positions matching TRBD1. The germline CDR1 and CDR2 sequences are SGHVS and FNYEAQ. The trim removed 5 bases at V and 6 bases at J, leaving 16 bases unmatched. The CDR3 spans 16 residues. The CDR3 is CASSQGVIAGASEQYF. CDR3 in DNA: TGTGCCAGCAGCCAGGGGGTTATCGCAGGGGCCTCCGAGCAGTACTTC.

The chain is built from TRBV28 and TRBJ2-7; D unresolved. Per germline, CDR1 MDHEN and CDR2 SYDVKM. Trimming cost V 6 bases and J 4 bases, with 13 bases left between them. This CDR3 spans 13 amino acids. The CDR3 here is CASSLEPFYEQYF. The CDR3 nucleotides are TGTGCCAGCAGCCTCGAACCATTTTACGAGCAGTACTTC.

CDR3 residues: CASSARGTGVEKLFF. The CDR3 nucleotides are TGTGCCAGCAGCGCCCGCGGGACAGGGGTTGAAAAACTGTTTTTT. The V and J genes are TRBV9 and TRBJ1-4; 10 nucleotides align to TRBD1. The germline CDR1 and CDR2 sequences are SGDLS and YYNGEE. Trimming cost V 3 bases and J 7 bases; bases outside gene matches: 6. This CDR3 region has 15 residues.